This T cell receptor (beta chain) was obtained from a study of CD8+ T cells in alopecia areata. Sequencing templates came from extracted RNA that was reverse transcribed into cDNA. Using immunoSEQ multiplex PCR, the repertoire was profiled, and TCRdb retains in-frame clones only, with some absent. The table records about 37,000 clones, less than 55% of them present only once. V lost 0 bases and J 2 bases, leaving 7 bases between the germline ends. The length of the CDR3 is 14 residues. Germline CDR1 is KGHSH and CDR2 is LQKENI. Study-wide findings and caveats: Among patients, TCR sharing was less clear than in mice, a difference possibly due in part to HLA diversity in the patient population.

About this clone: Its cognate antigen is unknown.

It was for about 5 patients that CD4+ cells were sorted into CD25+CD127- cells. Researchers took lesional scalp punch biopsies and peripheral blood from people who were alopecia areata patients. The rearrangement joins TRBV18 to TRBJ1-1; possible D gene TRBD1, 5 bases. This sequence was found in a human donor with alopecia areata. Material: CD4+ Tregs sorted from blood. The CDR3 sequence is CASSPPGRNTEAFF. The CDR3 nucleotides read TGTGCCAGCTCACCACCGGGACGCAACACTGAAGCTTTCTTT.